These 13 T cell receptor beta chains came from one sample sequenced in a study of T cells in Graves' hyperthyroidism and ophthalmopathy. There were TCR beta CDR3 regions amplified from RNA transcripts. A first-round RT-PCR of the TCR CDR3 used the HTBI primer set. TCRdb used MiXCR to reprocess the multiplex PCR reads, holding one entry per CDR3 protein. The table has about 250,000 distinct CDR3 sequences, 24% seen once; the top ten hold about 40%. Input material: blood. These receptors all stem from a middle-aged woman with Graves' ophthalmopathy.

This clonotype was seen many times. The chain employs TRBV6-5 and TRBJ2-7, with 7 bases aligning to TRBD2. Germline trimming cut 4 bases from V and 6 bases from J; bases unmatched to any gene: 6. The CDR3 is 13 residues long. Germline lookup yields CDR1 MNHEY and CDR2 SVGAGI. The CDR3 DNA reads TGTGCCAGCAGTTTGACTAGCCCCGGCGAGCAGTACTTC. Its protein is CASSLTSPGEQYF.

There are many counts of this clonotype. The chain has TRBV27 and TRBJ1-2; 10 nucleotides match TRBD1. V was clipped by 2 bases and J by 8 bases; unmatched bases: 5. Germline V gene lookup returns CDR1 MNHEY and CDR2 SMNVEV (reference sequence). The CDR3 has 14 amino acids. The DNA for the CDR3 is TGTGCCAGCAGTTTACTCGGGACAGGGGACGGCTACACCTTC. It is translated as CASSLLGTGDGYTF.

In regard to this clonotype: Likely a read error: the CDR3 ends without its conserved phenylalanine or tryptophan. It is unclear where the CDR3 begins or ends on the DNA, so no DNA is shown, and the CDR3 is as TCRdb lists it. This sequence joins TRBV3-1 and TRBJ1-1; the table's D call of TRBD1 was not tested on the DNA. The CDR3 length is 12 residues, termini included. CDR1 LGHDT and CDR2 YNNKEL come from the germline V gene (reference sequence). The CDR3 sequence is CASSQSPGQLRV.

The CDR3 DNA reads TGCAGTGCCCCCCGGCCAAGCTCCTACGAGCAGTACTTC. The encoded protein is CSAPRPSSYEQYF. The chain uses TRBV20-1 and TRBJ2-7; no definite D call. This CDR3 spans 13 amino acids. Germline-derived CDR1 and CDR2 are DFQATT and SNEGSKA (reference sequence). V shed 6 bases and J shed 0 bases, with 12 bases lying between them.

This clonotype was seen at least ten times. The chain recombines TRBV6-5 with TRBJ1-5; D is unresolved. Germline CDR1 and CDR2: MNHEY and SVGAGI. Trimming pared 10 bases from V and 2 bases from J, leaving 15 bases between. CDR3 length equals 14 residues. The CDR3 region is CATDNLQGNQPQHF. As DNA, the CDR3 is TGTGCCACCGACAATCTACAAGGCAATCAGCCCCAGCATTTT.

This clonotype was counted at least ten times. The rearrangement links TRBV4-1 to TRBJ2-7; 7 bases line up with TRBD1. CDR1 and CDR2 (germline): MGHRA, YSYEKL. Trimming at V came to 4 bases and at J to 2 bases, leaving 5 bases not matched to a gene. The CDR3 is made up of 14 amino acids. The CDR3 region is CASSPGDRPYEQYF. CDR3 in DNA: TGCGCCAGCAGCCCCGGGGACAGACCCTACGAGCAGTACTTC.

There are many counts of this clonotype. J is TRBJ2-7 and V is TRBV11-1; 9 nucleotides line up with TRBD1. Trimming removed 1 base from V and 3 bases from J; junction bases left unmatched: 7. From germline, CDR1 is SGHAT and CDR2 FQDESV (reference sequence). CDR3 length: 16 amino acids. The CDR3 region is CASSLGAGQGLYEQYF. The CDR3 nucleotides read TGTGCCAGCAGCTTAGGTGCGGGACAGGGACTCTACGAGCAGTACTTC.

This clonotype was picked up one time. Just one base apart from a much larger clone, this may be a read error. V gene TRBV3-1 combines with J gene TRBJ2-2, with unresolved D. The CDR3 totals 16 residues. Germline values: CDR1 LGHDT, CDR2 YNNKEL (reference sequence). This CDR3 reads CANSQEVSARTGELFF. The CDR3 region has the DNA TGTGCCAACAGCCAAGAGGTGTCTGCCAGGACCGGGGAGCTGTTTTTT.

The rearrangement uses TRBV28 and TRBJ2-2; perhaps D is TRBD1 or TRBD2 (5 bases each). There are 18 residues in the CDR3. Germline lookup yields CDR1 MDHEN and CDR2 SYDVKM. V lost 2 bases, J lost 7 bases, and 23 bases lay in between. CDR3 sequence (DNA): TGTGCCAGCAGTTTAAGGGGCCCCCGGGGACCAGGTTTCGGGGAGCTGTTTTTT. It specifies CASSLRGPRGPGFGELFF.

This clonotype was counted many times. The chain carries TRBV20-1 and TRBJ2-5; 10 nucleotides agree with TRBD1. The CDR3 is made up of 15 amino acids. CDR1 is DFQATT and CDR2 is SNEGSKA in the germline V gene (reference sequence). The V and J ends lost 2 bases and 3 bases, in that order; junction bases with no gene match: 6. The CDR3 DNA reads TGCAGTGCTAGATGGCCCGGGACAGGGGAAGAGACCCAGTACTTC. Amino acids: CSARWPGTGEETQYF.

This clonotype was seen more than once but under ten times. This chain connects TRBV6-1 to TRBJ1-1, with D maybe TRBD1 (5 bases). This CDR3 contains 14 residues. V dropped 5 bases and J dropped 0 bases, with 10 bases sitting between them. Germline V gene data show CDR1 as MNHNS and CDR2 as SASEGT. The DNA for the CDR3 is TGTGCCAGCAGTCAAGGACACCTGAACACTGAAGCTTTCTTT. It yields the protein CASSQGHLNTEAFF.

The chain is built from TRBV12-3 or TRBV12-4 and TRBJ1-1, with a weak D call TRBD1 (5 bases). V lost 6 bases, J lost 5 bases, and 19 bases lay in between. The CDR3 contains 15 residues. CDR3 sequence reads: CASSLGRGDWTEAFF. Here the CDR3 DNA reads TGTGCCAGCAGCCTGGGACGGGGAGATTGGACTGAAGCTTTCTTT.

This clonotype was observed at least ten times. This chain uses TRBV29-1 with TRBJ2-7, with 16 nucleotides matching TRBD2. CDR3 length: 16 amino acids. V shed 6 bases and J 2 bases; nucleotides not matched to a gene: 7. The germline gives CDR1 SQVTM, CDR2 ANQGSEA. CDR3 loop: CSVAGLAGGRTYEQYF. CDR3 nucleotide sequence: TGCAGCGTCGCGGGACTAGCGGGAGGGCGAACCTACGAGCAGTACTTC.